This entry features one T cell receptor beta chain sequence. This CDR3 region has 15 residues. The data belong to a study of blood T cell repertoires in COVID-19. Per the authors' pipeline: Amplification of reference gene primers provided the estimated nucleated cell counts. Assay used: immunoSEQ multiplex PCR; TCRdb lists only in-frame clones, some missing. The V and J calls and clone size come from that table; D and trimming were worked out from the DNA. The data show roughly 81,000 clones, 82% seen once. The rearrangement joins TRBV21-1 to TRBJ2-7; the table's TRBD2 call for D was not verified on the DNA. TRBV21-1 is labeled a pseudogene. The clonotype comes from a man aged 55 to 70 with acute or convalescent COVID-19. Sequenced input: peripheral blood. In nucleotides, the CDR3 is TGTGCCAGCAGCAAATGTCCGGACGGGACCTACGAGCAGTACTTC. This translates into CASSKCPDGTYEQYF.